The 16 T cell receptor beta chains given below trace back to one sample, sequenced in a study of blood T cell repertoires in COVID-19. Method: immunoSEQ multiplex PCR; TCRdb's copy keeps in-frame clones and lacks some. The table lists 200,000 or so clones, 75% to 85% of them singletons. The sample comprised peripheral blood. These receptors came from a woman older than 75 with COVID-19, enrolled during active disease.

This clone came up a few times. The chain joins TRBV7-9 to TRBJ1-1, with TRBD1 as a possible D gene (6 bases). There are 14 residues in the CDR3. V was clipped by 1 base and J by 9 bases, with 15 bases between them. Per the germline V gene, CDR1 is SEHNR and CDR2 is FQNEAQ (reference sequence). CDR3 sequence (DNA): TGTGCCAGCAGCTTAGAAACAGGGAACCCCCAAGCTTTCTTT. Amino acids: CASSLETGNPQAFF.

The genes are TRBV15 and TRBJ2-3; TRBD2 matches 8 bases. Germline-derived CDR1 and CDR2 are LNHNV and YYDKDF (reference sequence). J was trimmed by 7 bases and V by 0 bases; bases with no gene match: 12. The CDR3 has 17 residues. This chain's CDR3 is CATSRDAFPGGQHTQYF. The CDR3 region has the DNA TGTGCCACCAGCAGAGATGCATTTCCGGGGGGGCAGCATACGCAGTATTTT.

The rearrangement links TRBV7-2 to TRBJ2-1; TRBD2 aligns across 8 bases. The CDR3 extends over 14 amino acids. With 2 bases clipped from V and 3 bases from J, the junction kept 0 bases outside the gene matches. Per germline, CDR1 SGHTA and CDR2 FQGNSA. The CDR3 DNA reads as TGTGCCAGCAGCTTACTAGCGGGCTACAATGAGCAGTTCTTC. Its translation: CASSLLAGYNEQFF.

The chain links TRBV27 to TRBJ1-6, with 8 bases fitting TRBD1. The CDR3 covers 17 residues. Germline V gives CDR1 MNHEY, CDR2 SMNVEV (reference sequence). The V and J ends lost 4 bases and 0 bases, in that order; junction bases with no gene match: 5. CDR3 residues: CASSWWTGSSYNSPLHF. The CDR3 coding sequence is TGTGCCAGCAGTTGGTGGACAGGGAGCTCCTATAATTCACCCCTCCACTTT.

The rearrangement joins TRBV9 to TRBJ2-1; D remains unclear. Germline values: CDR1 SGDLS, CDR2 YYNGEE. Trimming took off 0 bases at V and 8 bases at J, with 12 bases between the two ends. This CDR3 contains 14 residues. The CDR3 reads CASSVGKSPHEQFF. As DNA, the CDR3 is TGTGCCAGCAGCGTAGGAAAGAGTCCCCATGAGCAGTTCTTC.

The J gene is TRBJ1-1, the V gene TRBV2; perhaps TRBD1 as D (6 bases). The CDR3 totals 12 residues. V lost 6 bases and J lost 2, with 7 bases in between. CDR1 SNHLY and CDR2 FYNNEI come from the germline V gene. In nucleotides, the CDR3 is TGTGCCAGCAGACAGGGCAACACTGAAGCTTTCTTT. Translating gives CASRQGNTEAFF. The full variable domain, with the rest looked up from reference TRBV2 and TRBJ1-1, is EPEVTQTPSHQVTQMGQEVILRCVPISNHLYFYWYRQILGQKVEFLVSFYNNEISEKSEIFDDQFSVERPDGSNFTLKIRSTKLEDSAMYFCASRQGNTEAFFGQGTRLTVV.

J is TRBJ1-2 and V is TRBV7-9, with D possibly TRBD1 on 5 matching bases. This CDR3 has 15 residues. From germline, CDR1 is SEHNR and CDR2 FQNEAQ (reference sequence). V shed 2 bases and J shed 7 bases, with 17 bases lying between them. In DNA, the CDR3 is TGTGCCAGCAGCTTACTCCCAAGCCTAAGGGGTGGCTACACCTTC. Translated: CASSLLPSLRGGYTF. The full variable domain, with the rest looked up from reference TRBV7-9 and TRBJ1-2, is DTGVSQNPRHKITKRGQNVTFRCDPISEHNRLYWYRQTLGQGPEFLTYFQNEAQLEKSRLLSDRFSAERPKGSFSTLEIQRTEQGDSAMYLCASSLLPSLRGGYTFGSGTRLTVV.

This clone was picked up one time. V and J are TRBV18 and TRBJ2-3; D may be TRBD2 (6 bases). Germline V CDR1 and CDR2: KGHSH, LQKENI. With 3 bases removed from V and 1 base from J, the gap between germline ends came to 11 bases. The CDR3 is 15 residues long. DNA of the CDR3: TGTGCCAGCTCACCCCCTACGGGGGGCACAGATACGCAGTATTTT. Translating gives CASSPPTGGTDTQYF.

The V gene is TRBV4-2, the J gene TRBJ2-7, with TRBD2 identical over 11 bases. The CDR3 is 13 amino acids. Germline CDR1 LGHNA, CDR2 YNFKEQ. J gave up 5 bases and V 8 bases, and 5 bases lay outside the gene matches. This CDR3 is CASARLAGNEQYF. The CDR3 DNA sequence: TGTGCCAGCGCCCGACTAGCGGGAAACGAGCAGTACTTC.

This chain links TRBV4-3 with TRBJ1-2, with TRBD1 matching 8 bases. The germline CDR1 and CDR2 sequences are LGHNA and YSLEER. V was clipped by 3 bases and J by 6 bases; unmatched bases: 15. The CDR3 covers 17 residues. As DNA, the CDR3 is TGCGCCAGCAGCCAGGTTAACAGGGGGATCGGTGGAAATGGCTACACCTTC. Protein: CASSQVNRGIGGNGYTF.

This chain uses TRBV20-1 with TRBJ1-1, with 8 bases that match TRBD1. Germline CDR1 and CDR2: DFQATT and SNEGSKA (reference sequence). This CDR3 region has 16 residues. The ends lost 3 bases at V and 0 bases at J; junction bases unmatched: 9. The CDR3 loop is CSASYGTGYLNTEAFF. CDR3 sequence (DNA): TGCAGTGCTAGTTATGGGACAGGCTATCTGAACACTGAAGCTTTCTTT.

The chain links TRBV3-1 (or the pseudogene TRBV3-2) to TRBJ2-7; TRBD2 matches at 8 bases. V shed 4 bases, J shed 5 bases, and the junction held 7 bases outside the gene matches. CDR3 length equals 14 residues. The germline CDR1 and CDR2 sequences are LGHDT and YNNKEL (reference sequence). CDR3 nucleotide sequence: TGTGCCAGCAGCCCTAACACGGGGGGGAACGAGCAGTACTTC. Its translation is CASSPNTGGNEQYF.

The chain couples TRBV19 to TRBJ1-2; unclear D gene. V lost 2 bases and J 1 base, leaving 8 bases between the germline ends. CDR3 length: 14 residues. Germline V gene lookup returns CDR1 LNHDA and CDR2 SQIVND (reference sequence). Here the CDR3 reads CASSISGYNYGYTF. CDR3 coding DNA: TGTGCCAGTAGTATATCGGGGTATAACTATGGCTACACCTTC.

This chain links TRBV5-4 with TRBJ2-1; 8 nucleotides agree with TRBD1. This CDR3 is 18 amino acids long. V shed 0 bases, J shed 0 bases, and the junction held 8 bases outside the gene matches. Germline lookup yields CDR1 SGHNT and CDR2 YYREEE (reference sequence). This chain's CDR3 is CASSLGRGTGGSYNEQFF. The CDR3 DNA sequence: TGTGCCAGCAGCTTGGGCCGCGGAACAGGGGGCTCCTACAATGAGCAGTTCTTC.

V usage is TRBV4-1 and J usage is TRBJ1-2, with D hard to call. There are 15 residues in the CDR3. V lost 3 bases and J 4 bases, leaving 15 bases between the germline ends. Germline V CDR1 and CDR2: MGHRA, YSYEKL. CDR3 DNA sequence: TGCGCCAGCAGCCACCTACCTGCAGGCTTCTATGGCTACACCTTC. This sequence encodes CASSHLPAGFYGYTF.

The table lists this clone with a few counts. V is TRBV7-9 and J is TRBJ1-2; TRBD1 matches 8 bases. J gave up 9 bases and V 4 bases, and 13 bases lay outside the gene matches. Germline V gene data show CDR1 as SEHNR and CDR2 as FQNEAQ (reference sequence). This CDR3 spans 15 amino acids. CDR3 protein: CASSSGQGAPYRYTF. DNA for the CDR3: TGTGCCAGCAGCTCCGGACAGGGTGCTCCTTATCGCTACACCTTC.